Sequencing of this T cell receptor (beta chain) was carried out in a study of regulatory T cells in long-lasting Graves disease (dated by TCRdb to about 2021). Broadly, across the study: Newly diagnosed Graves' disease patients had taken antithyroid drugs for less than 3 months. TCR sequencing covered some 13 persistent and approximately 20 newly diagnosed Graves' disease patients, 33 samples in total. The study was conducted in China and was registered as a clinical trial. This study used TCR sequencing and RNA sequencing of peripheral blood to compare persistent Graves' disease patients against newly diagnosed Graves' disease patients. The paper's findings and limits, for the study overall: Compared with newly diagnosed patients, patients with persistent Graves' disease had lower TCR Shannon entropy and fewer highly expanded clones, which suggests clonal expansion. Sequencing and analysis were restricted to the TCR beta chain. Preferential use of TRBV28, TRBJ1-2 and TRBJ2-5 was observed in persistent disease, whereas TRBV20-1 and TRBJ2-1 were favored in newly diagnosed disease. The authors acknowledged the small sample size as a limitation that may reduce accuracy. A larger number of public clonotypes was shared among persistent patients (about 2,700) than among newly diagnosed patients (around 890). Only peripheral blood was studied, because thyroid tissue, the primary lesion, was inaccessible.

Library construction relied on multiplex PCR. Instrument on record: Illumina HiSeq 4000. CDR3 regions were amplified by Arm-PCR with iRepertoire HTBI primers to construct TCR beta libraries. Gel purification was performed on PCR products prior to sequencing. On the authors' methods: Across samples, some 62 TRBV and 14 TRBJ segments were identified and used for gene usage analysis of CDR3 amino acid clonotypes. Filtered high-quality paired reads were merged into contigs using COPE and FqMerger. Contigs were aligned with BLAST to IMGT TRBV, TRBD and TRBJ reference genes, and CDR3 was defined per IMGT. Clonotypes above 0.1% frequency were classified as highly expanded clones. Repertoire diversity was measured by Shannon entropy, and V-J evenness by the Gini coefficient. A clonotype was considered public if more than one individual shared it. TCRdb reprocessed the public reads (quality trimming at Q25 with fastp, clone calling with MiXCR) and kept in-frame beta chains. Merged by CDR3 protein, the rows form single entries marked with the most common genes and DNA. These V and J calls rely on TCRdb rather than the paper's analysis. The sample data list about 530,000 distinct CDR3 sequences, and 16% of these were observed just once. The top ten clonotypes cover just under 25% of the sample.

Looking up the germline V gene yields CDR1 SGHVS and CDR2 FQNEAQ. Counted from cysteine to phenylalanine, this CDR3 has 18 amino acids. Here the CDR3 DNA is all that survives: 54 bases in frame from base 1. V sheds 1 base and J sheds 0 bases, leaving 16 bases between their ends. This clonotype was observed many times. No antigen is known for it. No quality values exist for individual bases; no much larger clone is one base distant. Sample time point, as interpreted from the label and publication: newly diagnosed GD, antithyroid drugs for less than 3 months. RNA was extracted from PBMCs in TRIzol for both TCR sequencing and RNA sequencing. Graves' disease was diagnosed according to American Thyroid Association guidelines. Patients for the study were recruited at an endocrinology department in Xi'an, China. Each patient gave approximately 8.8 milliliters of peripheral blood, collected in an EDTA anticoagulant tube. Ficoll Paque Plus density gradient separation was used to isolate PBMCs, and no additional T cell sorting was done. An Agilent 2100 Bioanalyzer and agarose gel were used to assess RNA quality, and a NanoDrop 2000 was used to measure RNA concentration.

Separately, the same data were catalogued under a study of T cells in Graves' hyperthyroidism and ophthalmopathy. Taken from the second paper: Stable Graves' hyperthyroidism was defined as the absence of progression to ophthalmopathy over 18 months of follow-up. Hyperthyroidism patients were newly diagnosed, had a disease duration of under 2 months, and were aged 18 to 65 years. Exclusion was applied to patients with uncontrolled infections, other autoimmune diseases, pregnancy or lactation. Clinical symptoms, serum thyroxine and TRAb, thyroid ultrasound, and orbital computed tomography formed the basis for the diagnoses. For the first round of RT-PCR on the TCR CDR3, the HTBI primer set was used together with the Qiagen OneStep RT-PCR kit. Blood samples also contained most of the expanded thyroid clonotypes (frequency above 0.001), which suggests that blood repertoires may reflect thyroid immune responses. A 13 V-J signature model separated ophthalmopathy from stable hyperthyroidism, with roughly 88% sensitivity and about 81% specificity in cross-validation and 80%/75% in testing. In validation, the model predicted progression to ophthalmopathy with roughly 66% sensitivity and about 73% specificity, a median of about 6 months before onset. TCR V-J signatures able to tell the groups apart were searched for in a discovery cohort of around 95 patients, of whom around 42 had Graves' ophthalmopathy and more than 55 had stable Graves' hyperthyroidism. Prospective prediction of ophthalmopathy was tested in an independent validation cohort consisting of 18 hyperthyroidism patients and around 16 patients who later progressed to ophthalmopathy. The 75 to 100 discovery patients were divided at random into training and test sets in a 7:3 ratio. In six Graves' hyperthyroidism patients, the study also compared T-cell repertoires from thyroid tissue with T-cell repertoires from blood. After blood sampling, hyperthyroidism patients were treated with methimazole at a starting dose of 30 mg daily, and ophthalmopathy patients were treated with high-dose intravenous methylprednisolone. A second multiplex PCR round built the libraries, followed by size selection and purification. Libraries were sequenced paired-end with 100 bp reads on an Illumina HiSeq2000. SOAPnuke was used to process the raw data, with reads discarded if the reads contained adapters or uncalled bases, had a mean Phred below 15, or lacked an exact constant-primer or identifier match. COPE v1.2.5 was used to merge the high-quality paired reads, and each unique nucleotide sequence was defined as a clonotype. MiTCR v1.1 was used to align the clonotypes against IMGT TRBV, TRBD and TRBJ reference segments. The analysis included only V-J combinations with a frequency above 0.0001, which together covered approximately 99% of the repertoires. The TCS score was defined as F50 (clonal expansion) divided by E x V (chaos), with BLOSUM62-based TCRdist calculated between CDR3 peptides within each V-J. Welch's t-statistics and random forest reduced around 520 V-J features to roughly 13, which were used in a naive Bayes classifier (R e1071). Sample size was not statistically predetermined, and blinding of investigators to group allocation was not performed. The paper describes TCR Vbeta CDR3 sequencing of about 140 peripheral blood samples, made up of around 41 ophthalmopathy patients, some 76 hyperthyroidism patients and roughly 17 progressor patients.

The source material was peripheral blood mononuclear cells (PBMCs), sampled at new diagnosis, from a patient treated with antithyroid drugs. The chain uses TRBV7-8 and TRBJ2-1; there is no confident call for the D gene. The source of this sequence is a woman aged 35-65 years with Graves disease. Donor details come from another sample of the same person, matched by shared clones. The nucleotide sequence is TGTGCCAGCAGCTTAGTCGGCAGCCCTTCTAGCTCCTACAATGAGCAGTTCTTC. Translation gives CASSLVGSPSSSYNEQFF.